This T cell receptor beta chain stems from a study of cytomegalovirus exposure and HLA in healthy donors. General study results and limits: One later analysis reportedly identified an Asian-associated ancestry cluster that showed fewer N-insertions than the roughly 700-donor mean.

As to this clone: No antigen is known for it.

PCR primers comprised 60 Vbeta and 13 Jbeta primers. TCRdb's copy holds only in-frame clones and misses some; the assay was immunoSEQ multiplex PCR. The sample holds approximately 140,000 clones. Germline V lookup: CDR1 MNHNS, CDR2 SASEGT. This CDR3 comprises 15 residues. J lost 10 bases, V lost 6 bases, and 10 bases had no gene match. Although they were nominally healthy when sampled, donors likely had unrecorded immune exposures. Sample: PBMCs. The J gene is TRBJ1-4, the V gene TRBV6-1; the match to TRBD1 covers 11 bases. This receptor was identified in a woman in her forties in good health and CMV-seronegative. CDR3 sequence (DNA): TGTGCCAGCAGCGAAAAAGGACAGGGGGCAGGAAAACTGTTTTTT. Protein sequence: CASSEKGQGAGKLFF.